This TCR beta chain was profiled in a study of human T cells and chemical hapten exposure. From whole blood left unfractionated, total RNA was extracted. This clonotype was seen at least ten times. TCRdb re-derived calls from the 5' RACE reads in MiXCR, one entry per CDR3 protein. The table records around 140,000 distinct CDR3 sequences, around 4% of them present only once. The CDR3 loop spans 14 amino acids. Looked up from germline, CDR1 is DFQATT and CDR2 is SNEGSKA (reference sequence). Trimming took 5 bases from V and 5 from J; bases not matched to a gene: 6. The clonotype was recovered from a female donor in good health. The chain employs TRBV20-1 and TRBJ1-5; 10 positions match TRBD1. The CDR3 DNA reads as TGCAGTGCTTTAGAAGGGACAGGGGATCAGCCCCAGCATTTT. This translates into CSALEGTGDQPQHF.